This T cell receptor (beta chain) came from a study of blood T cells in healthy people across ages (dated by TCRdb to 2013 to 2016). With respect to the entire study: Template switching captured roughly one uniquely barcoded TCR beta cDNA molecule per two T cells in model experiments. The study measured age-related changes in TCR beta repertoire diversity using deep sequencing normalized with unique cDNA molecular identifiers. Donors were grouped into four age groups: young (average 16 years), middle-aged (39), aged (around 56) and long-lived (approximately 78). To avoid experimental bias, donors of different ages were randomly spread across the sequencing lanes. Using the same blood draw, the study looked at two additional independent replicas of 1 million unique cDNA reads for two donors, one aged 18 to 30 and the other aged 80 or older. General findings and caveats noted by the study authors: The percentage of naive T cells measured by flow cytometry correlated strongly with observed TCR beta diversity. Bulk unsorted PBMC profiling prevented conclusive comparison of naive and antigen-experienced compartments. Total diversity estimates from one million sequenced T cells were considered lower bounds and underestimates. As age increased, observed TCR beta diversity per million T cells dropped in a roughly linear way, and a significant reduction was already evident by age about 40. Compared with the aged group, more naive CD4+ T cells, fewer expanded clones and increased TCR diversity were shown by the long-lived group, suggesting age selection. The CMV infection status of donors was not known, potentially confounding age-related changes in expanded clonotypes.

The 39 donors, aged about 6 to 90 years, were systemically healthy Caucasian individuals from Russia. Each donor gave ten milliliters of peripheral blood, drawn into EDTA-treated Vacutainer tubes. Ficoll-Paque density-gradient centrifugation was used to isolate PBMCs, with at least 6 million per sample. Trizol reagent was used to extract total RNA from the PBMCs, yielding at least 6 micrograms per sample. For every donor, flow cytometry on a PBMC aliquot measured the percentage of naive CD45RAhigh/CD27high T cells. CDR1 and CDR2 were assigned from the germline V gene as SNHLY and FYNNEI. Counted from cysteine to phenylalanine, this CDR3 has 14 amino acids. The CDR3 DNA has 42 bases and is translated from base 1. From V the trimming removes 6 bases and from J it removes 10 bases, while the gene matches leave 9 bases of the junction unaccounted for. Concerning this clonotype: There is no known antigen for this receptor. No clone much larger than this one lies a single base away; base qualities are absent.

The protocol used for the library was 5' RACE. TCRdb names Illumina HiSeq 2500 as the instrument used. A second 7 to 11 cycle PCR used a sample-barcoded 5' primer and a J-beta primer mix. A template-switch 5' adaptor carrying 12 random nucleotides introduced a unique molecular identifier onto each TCR beta cDNA molecule. At least 3 million CDR3-containing paired-end reads were obtained from each sample. The Mint cDNA synthesis kit, primed by a TRBC-specific oligonucleotide, was used to synthesize first-strand cDNA from all RNA. After uracil-DNA glycosylase treatment, a first 18-cycle PCR used universal primers M1SS and BC2_uni_R on all cDNA. The paper's data handling went like this. For normalization, 1 million high-quality reads were randomly selected from each sample, with every read carrying a distinct molecular identifier. Reads with shared molecular identifiers were discarded instead of being binned into consensus sequences. MiTCR, set to a Q25 quality threshold and the strictest error-elimination algorithm, was used for CDR3 identification, clonotype clustering and error correction. Lower-bound total TCR beta diversity was estimated with a nonparametric unseen species model using Euler transformation. Clones were called with MiXCR by TCRdb after fastp trimmed the public reads at Q25, and only in-frame beta chains were retained. A single entry per CDR3 protein holds the most common genes and DNA from its merged rows. TCRdb's processing, not the authors' own work, is the source of the V and J calls. The sample has approximately 770,000 distinct CDR3 sequences on record, roughly 50% of them singletons. Roughly 20% of the sample rests with the top ten.

The clonotype was recovered from a man aged 30-40 years in good health. This receptor chain uses TRBV2 and TRBJ1-6; TRBD1 aligns with 7 central bases. The specimen sequenced was blood. The DNA is as follows: TGTGCCAGCAGAGGGGGGACAGCCGTCTCACCCCTCCACTTT. This codes for CASRGGTAVSPLHF.